The entry that follows covers one TCR beta chain sequence. Its matching antigen is unknown. The germline gives CDR1 SGHNT, CDR2 YYREEE (reference sequence). This CDR3 is 13 amino acids long. V lost 6 bases, J lost 4 bases, and 10 bases lay in between. The entry originates in a study of regulatory dendritic cells for organ transplantation. Study in general: Regulatory dendritic cells were monocyte-derived, receiving vitamin D3 on days 0 and 4 and IL-10 on day 4. Whole-study results and caveats: Naive T cells showed high diversity, memory cells less, memory CD8+ least. Memory CD8+ clonal expansion seemed more limited with regulatory than mature dendritic cells.

CFSE-labeled sorted T cells met regulatory or mature dendritic cells for 4 to 6 days. Profiled with immunoSEQ multiplex PCR; TCRdb holds only in-frame clones, not every one. The sample records some 11,000 clones, over 70% being singletons. V usage is TRBV5-4 and J usage is TRBJ1-4; TRBD1 is a possible D gene (6 bases). This clonotype originated in a human donor in good health. The source material was memory CD4+ T cells from blood cultured with regulatory dendritic cells. As to subset: CD45RO+ memory T cells. CDR3 sequence reads: CASTDRINEKLFF. The CDR3 DNA reads TGTGCCAGCACAGACAGGATTAATGAAAAACTGTTTTTT.